This TCR beta chain was sequenced in a study of blood T cell repertoires in COVID-19. Turning to the study itself: The United States, Italy and Spain supplied acute and convalescent COVID-19 samples.

The germline gives CDR1 MNHEY, CDR2 SMNVEV (reference sequence). CDR3 length: 14 residues. V was shortened by 6 bases and J by 2 bases, with 13 bases between the two germline ends. TCRdb keeps only in-frame clones here, not all; method: immunoSEQ multiplex PCR. The sample lists a few hundred thousand clones, 90% occurring once. Sequencing was carried out using PBMCs or T cells enriched from blood (not recorded which). This rearrangement joins TRBV27 to TRBJ1-2; D might be TRBD1 (5 bases). The sequence derives from a woman between 18 and 29 years old with acute COVID-19. CDR3 protein: CASRGGEANYGYTF. The DNA for the CDR3 is TGTGCCAGCAGGGGAGGGGAAGCGAACTATGGCTACACCTTC.